This T cell receptor beta chain was identified in a study of cytomegalovirus exposure and HLA in healthy donors. Whole-study findings and limits: Cytomegalovirus-associated TCR beta chains were listed, numbering 164.

V gave up 0 bases and J gave up 10 bases, with 7 bases separating them. Germline lookup yields CDR1 LGHNA and CDR2 YSLEER. This CDR3 contains 12 residues. A note on this clone: Its antigen is unknown.

Measured with immunoSEQ multiplex PCR; TCRdb has only the in-frame clones, and not every one. The table has fewer than 120,000 clones, approximately 89% seen once. Sequenced material: PBMCs. This receptor was obtained from a woman in her late teens or twenties in good health and CMV-seronegative. V usage is TRBV4-3 and J usage is TRBJ2-1; D may be TRBD2 (6 bases). CDR3 amino acids: CASSQDTSEQFF. CDR3 bases: TGCGCCAGCAGCCAAGATACTAGCGAGCAGTTCTTC.